This record looks at one T cell receptor beta chain sequence and its context. The antigen is undetermined. The CDR3 is 15 residues long. The J segment lost 7 bases and the V segment lost 3 bases, leaving 8 bases of the junction unmatched. The germline gives CDR1 KGHSH, CDR2 LQKENI. This entry belongs to a study of cytomegalovirus exposure and HLA in healthy donors. Study conclusions and caveats: Rare sequences made up most TCRs, while some public TCRs were found in many donors.

Data came from immunoSEQ multiplex PCR; TCRdb stores just in-frame clones and leaves some out. Of under 300,000 clones listed, approximately 86% were seen once; the top ten hold less than 1.2%. The sample was PBMCs. The chain joins TRBV18 to TRBJ2-1; 8 nucleotides line up with TRBD2. This sequence originates from a woman younger than 30 in good health and CMV-seronegative. The CDR3 nucleotides are TGTGCCAGCTCACCTTATGAGCGGGAGCGGAATGAGCAGTTCTTC. It codes for CASSPYERERNEQFF.